A single sample gave rise to the 30 T cell receptor beta chains below, sequenced in a study of OX40 agonist ivuxolimab in advanced cancers. This table comes from immunoSEQ multiplex PCR, and its TCRdb copy is limited to in-frame clones, with some not included. The sample records almost 70,000 clones, about 80% being singletons. The specimen comprised CD4+ or CD8+ T cells sorted from blood, sampled in a trial of the OX40 agonist ivuxolimab. These receptors were obtained from an adult with an advanced solid tumor such as melanoma, head and neck, liver or kidney cancer.

This clone turned up a few times. For the CDR3, the DNA is TGTGCCAGCTCACCCGGACAGGGTACTAATGAAAAACTGTTTTTT. Its protein is CASSPGQGTNEKLFF. The V and J genes are TRBV18 and TRBJ1-4, with TRBD1 identical over 8 bases. The CDR3 length is 15 residues. CDR1 and CDR2 (germline): KGHSH, LQKENI. Losses at the gene ends were 3 bases for V and 2 bases for J; bases not matched to a gene: 2.

This chain connects TRBV6-6 to TRBJ2-5, with 11 positions matching TRBD2. The CDR3 has 15 residues. V dropped 2 bases and J dropped 5; count of bases not matched to a gene: 4. Germline V gene sequence: CDR1 MNHNY, CDR2 SVGAGI (reference sequence). Here the CDR3 DNA reads TGTGCCAGCAGTTACGGGACTAGCGGCCGGGAGACCCAGTACTTC. Translated, it gives CASSYGTSGRETQYF.

This clone has only a few counts. The J gene is TRBJ1-5, the V gene TRBV27; 12 nucleotides line up with TRBD1. The length of the CDR3 is 14 residues. V shed 6 bases and J 11 bases; nucleotides not matched to a gene: 8. Germline-derived CDR1 and CDR2 are MNHEY and SMNVEV (reference sequence). CDR3 in amino acids: CASSVGTGGASQHF. DNA for the CDR3: TGTGCCAGCAGCGTCGGGACAGGGGGCGCTTCCCAGCATTTT.

V and J are TRBV27 and TRBJ2-7; 7 nucleotides match TRBD2. CDR3 size: 16 residues. From germline, CDR1 is MNHEY and CDR2 SMNVEV (reference sequence). The V gene end was trimmed by 5 bases and the J gene end by 2 bases; junction bases not matched to a gene: 12. The CDR3 loop is CASSPLGGGRTYEQYF. The DNA of the CDR3 is TGTGCCAGCAGTCCCCTTGGGGGAGGGCGCACCTACGAGCAGTACTTC.

The chain is built from TRBV5-1 and TRBJ2-5, with 10 bases aligning to TRBD1. Germline V gives CDR1 SGHRS, CDR2 YFSETQ. CDR3 length equals 14 residues. Trimming at V came to 2 bases and at J to 4 bases, leaving 2 bases not matched to a gene. CDR3 region: CASSFGTGVETQYF. The CDR3 nucleotides read TGCGCCAGCAGCTTCGGGACAGGGGTAGAGACCCAGTACTTC.

The chain carries TRBV7-9 and TRBJ1-6; D is unclear. The germline V gene encodes CDR1 SEHNR and CDR2 FQNEAQ (reference sequence). This CDR3 has 12 residues. V dropped 6 bases and J dropped 7 bases, with 7 bases sitting between them. The CDR3: CASSRTNSPLHF. Written as DNA, the CDR3 is TGTGCCAGCAGTCGAACAAATTCACCCCTCCACTTT.

In the case of this clone: The sample carries other DNA sequences with the same CDR3. The chain links TRBV27 to TRBJ2-2, with D maybe TRBD1 (6 bases). Germline V CDR1 and CDR2: MNHEY, SMNVEV (reference sequence). The V and J ends lost 6 bases and 0 bases respectively, with 11 bases between them. The CDR3 runs to 15 residues. The CDR3 nucleotides are TGTGCCAGCAGGCCGAGACAGGCGAACACCGGGGAGCTGTTTTTT. Protein sequence: CASRPRQANTGELFF.

This chain connects TRBV25-1 to TRBJ1-3; tentative D call: TRBD1 (6 bases). The CDR3 runs to 16 residues. V was pared by 6 bases and J by 1 base, with 16 bases between. Germline V CDR1 and CDR2: MGHDK, SYGVNS. The CDR3 is CASSAPGHSSGNTIYF. DNA of the CDR3: TGTGCCAGCAGCGCCCCGGGACACAGTTCTGGAAACACCATATATTTT.

This clone was picked up one time. This rearrangement joins TRBV14 to TRBJ2-2, with D hard to call. Germline V gene sequence: CDR1 SGHDN, CDR2 FVKESK. V shed 5 bases and J shed 3 bases, with 4 bases lying between them. The CDR3 is made up of 12 amino acids. The CDR3 DNA follows: TGTGCCAGCAGCATCCACACCGGGGAGCTGTTTTTT. Translated: CASSIHTGELFF.

The chain has TRBV15 and TRBJ2-4; D not resolved. Germline V gene sequence: CDR1 LNHNV, CDR2 YYDKDF (reference sequence). V was shortened by 4 bases and J by 2 bases, with 18 bases between the two germline ends. This CDR3 is 17 amino acids long. CDR3 DNA sequence: TGTGCCACCAGCAACCCCTCTCGACCCTGGTCCAAAAACATTCAGTACTTC. Translating gives CATSNPSRPWSKNIQYF.

The V call is TRBV4-1, the J call TRBJ1-6, with D tentatively TRBD1 (5 bases). Trimming stripped 3 bases from V and 5 bases from J, with 14 bases between. Germline V CDR1 and CDR2: MGHRA, YSYEKL. The CDR3 consists of 16 residues. The CDR3 DNA reads TGCGCCAGCAGCCACCCTCGACGGGGGGATAATTCACCCCTCCACTTT. Its translation is CASSHPRRGDNSPLHF.

The chain has TRBV19 and TRBJ2-2, with D possibly being TRBD2 (5 bases). Trimming removed 7 bases at V and 0 bases at J, with 9 bases between. Germline CDR1 reads LNHDA; CDR2 reads SQIVND (reference sequence). This CDR3 contains 14 residues. The CDR3 DNA reads as TGTGCCAGTAATCGGGGAGCGAACACCGGGGAGCTGTTTTTT. Protein product: CASNRGANTGELFF.

On this clone: No conserved phenylalanine or tryptophan is present at the end of the CDR3, so a read error is the likely explanation. The DNA is left out, because the CDR3 cannot be placed on it with certainty; the CDR3 is given as TCRdb lists it. V usage is TRBV5-1 and J usage is TRBJ2-7; the DNA was not used to check the table's D call, TRBD2. In germline, CDR1 is SGHRS, CDR2 YFSETQ. The CDR3 is made up of 8 amino acids, end residues included. The chain's CDR3 is CASSLARL.

This clone was recorded a few times. The junction and the germline gene differ at one end; a read error may be behind it. The chain is built from TRBV29-1 and TRBJ1-2; D possibly corresponds to TRBD1 (6 bases). The CDR3 spans 12 residues. Looked up from germline, CDR1 is SQVTM and CDR2 is ANQGSEA. The CDR3 spells CSVEGGSGGYTF. As DNA, the CDR3 is TGCAGCGTCGAAGGGGGGTCGGGGGGCTACACCTTC.

The chain recombines TRBV19 with TRBJ1-2; no reliable D call. The CDR3 has 15 residues. The germline V gene has CDR1 LNHDA and CDR2 SQIVND (reference sequence). The germline V and J ends were trimmed by 2 bases and 6 bases, with 16 bases remaining between them. The CDR3 reads CASSIPTLSPNGYTF. The CDR3 DNA reads as TGTGCCAGTAGTATACCGACACTATCACCGAATGGCTACACCTTC.

The rearrangement uses TRBV18 and TRBJ2-7, with 10 bases fitting TRBD2. The ends lost 6 bases at V and 1 base at J; junction bases unmatched: 12. The length of the CDR3 is 17 residues. Germline assignment: CDR1 KGHSH and CDR2 LQKENI. The CDR3 bases are TGTGCCAGCTCTTCTTGGACTAGCGGAGGATCATCCTACGAGCAGTACTTC. The encoded protein is CASSSWTSGGSSYEQYF. The full variable domain, its missing parts supplied by reference TRBV18 and TRBJ2-7, is NAGVMQNPRHLVRRRGQEARLRCSPMKGHSHVYWYRQLPEEGLKFMVYLQKENIIDESGMPKERFSAEFPKEGPSILRIQQVVRGDSAAYFCASSSWTSGGSSYEQYFGPGTRLTVT.

The chain has TRBV29-1 and TRBJ1-1; D not resolved. Trimming shortened V by 6 bases and J by 2 bases, and 7 bases separated the two germline ends. Germline loops: CDR1 SQVTM, CDR2 ANQGSEA. The CDR3 runs 11 residues. CDR3 sequence: CSVRQNTEAFF. The DNA for the CDR3 is TGCAGCGTCAGACAAAACACTGAAGCTTTCTTT.

The chain couples TRBV4-1 to TRBJ2-7; TRBD2 matches at 8 bases. The germline gives CDR1 MGHRA, CDR2 YSYEKL. The V gene end was trimmed by 5 bases and the J gene end by 3 bases; junction bases not matched to a gene: 18. The CDR3 has 18 residues. Written as DNA, the CDR3 is TGCGCCAGCAGCTTCGCGAGCGGGGGCCGGGACAACCGCTACGAGCAGTACTTC. Residues: CASSFASGGRDNRYEQYF.

V and J are TRBV19 and TRBJ2-2; D tentatively fits TRBD1 or TRBD2 (5 bases each). The CDR3 totals 14 residues. CDR1 and CDR2 from the germline V gene are LNHDA and SQIVND (reference sequence). Trimming left V 6 bases short and J 2 bases short, with 10 bases between. For the CDR3, the DNA is TGTGCCAGTAGAGAGGGGTCAAACACCGGGGAGCTGTTTTTT. The encoded protein is CASREGSNTGELFF. Complete variable domain (other parts from reference TRBV19 and TRBJ2-2): DGGITQSPKYLFRKEGQNVTLSCEQNLNHDAMYWYRQDPGQGLRLIYYSQIVNDFQKGDIAEGYSVSREKKESFPLTVTSAQKNPTAFYLCASREGSNTGELFFGEGSRLTVL.

The CDR3 DNA sequence: TGTGCCAGCAGTTACTCGGGACCCGGCTACGGTGGCTACACCTTC. This translates into CASSYSGPGYGGYTF. The J gene is TRBJ1-2, the V gene TRBV6-5; possible D gene TRBD1, 5 bases. This CDR3 comprises 15 residues. The germline V gene encodes CDR1 MNHEY and CDR2 SVGAGI. V was cut by 0 bases and J by 7 bases, with 15 bases left in between.

The rearrangement links TRBV27 to TRBJ2-3, with 10 bases that match TRBD2. The CDR3 has 15 residues. CDR1 and CDR2 (germline): MNHEY, SMNVEV (reference sequence). Trimming cost V 5 bases and J 4 bases; bases outside gene matches: 6. The CDR3 protein is CASSPSGRGPDTQYF. The CDR3 nucleotides read TGTGCCAGCAGTCCTAGCGGGAGAGGCCCAGATACGCAGTATTTT.

CDR3 coding DNA: TGTGCCAGTAGTTCCTTTCAGGGCGGGACTGAAGCTTTCTTT. Its translation is CASSSFQGGTEAFF. The chain is built from TRBV19 and TRBJ1-1; weak D call: TRBD1 (5 bases). The CDR3 contains 14 residues. The V and J ends lost 5 bases and 5 bases respectively, with 15 bases between them. CDR1 and CDR2 from the germline V gene are LNHDA and SQIVND (reference sequence).

A word on this clone: The junction departs from germline at one end; a sequencing error may be responsible. The CDR3 loop is CASSLDYSYNEQFF. The CDR3 region has the DNA TGTGCTAGCAGCTTGGACTACTCCTACAATGAGCAGTTCTTC. V gene TRBV7-7 combines with J gene TRBJ2-1, with D perhaps TRBD2 (6 bases). CDR3 size: 14 residues. Germline-derived CDR1 and CDR2 are SSHAT and FNYEAQ (reference sequence).

The chain joins TRBV5-4 to TRBJ1-5; 7 bases fit TRBD1. Losses at the gene ends were 4 bases for V and 5 bases for J; bases not matched to a gene: 12. This CDR3 contains 16 residues. Germline CDR1 reads SGHNT; CDR2 reads YYREEE (reference sequence). CDR3 amino acids: CASSQVEGARDQPQHF. In DNA, the CDR3 is TGTGCCAGCAGCCAAGTGGAGGGGGCGAGAGATCAGCCCCAGCATTTT.

The chain joins TRBV6-5 to TRBJ2-7; 7 nucleotides agree with TRBD1. CDR1 is MNHEY, CDR2 SVGAGI, per germline. Germline trimming cut 4 bases from V and 2 bases from J; bases unmatched to any gene: 5. The CDR3 is 14 residues long. The CDR3 nucleotides read TGTGCCAGCAGTTTCCGACAGGGCCCCTACGAGCAGTACTTC. Amino acids: CASSFRQGPYEQYF.

The chain carries TRBV9 and TRBJ1-2, with TRBD1 as a possible D gene (5 bases). V was trimmed by 0 bases and J by 5 bases, leaving 11 bases between them. The CDR3 consists of 14 residues. Germline V gives CDR1 SGDLS, CDR2 YYNGEE. CDR3 amino acids: CASSVGAGFYGYTF. The CDR3 DNA follows: TGTGCCAGCAGCGTAGGGGCAGGGTTTTATGGCTACACCTTC.

The V gene is TRBV6-6, the J gene TRBJ1-1; D possibly corresponds to TRBD1 (5 bases). The germline CDR1 and CDR2 sequences are MNHNY and SVGAGI (reference sequence). Trimming pared 5 bases from V and 2 bases from J, leaving 15 bases between. The CDR3 spans 15 residues. CDR3: CASSPTLGVNTEAFF. As DNA, the CDR3 is TGTGCCAGCAGTCCCACCCTAGGGGTAAACACTGAAGCTTTCTTT.

CDR3: CATSRGQGTDTQYF. The CDR3, as DNA: TGTGCCACCAGCAGGGGACAGGGCACAGATACGCAGTATTTT. The chain links TRBV15 to TRBJ2-3; TRBD1 matches at 8 bases. V trimming: 3 bases; J trimming: 1 base; junction bases outside the gene matches: 0. The CDR3 loop spans 14 amino acids. In germline, CDR1 is LNHNV, CDR2 YYDKDF (reference sequence).

This clone was detected only a few times. This chain links TRBV4-1 with TRBJ2-5; D is perhaps TRBD2 (5 bases). The germline V and J ends were trimmed by 0 bases and 2 bases, with 13 bases remaining between them. Germline-derived CDR1 and CDR2 are MGHRA and YSYEKL. The CDR3 runs 16 residues. CDR3 residues: CASSQDLRGGQETQYF. Here the CDR3 DNA reads TGCGCCAGCAGCCAAGATTTGCGAGGAGGACAAGAGACCCAGTACTTC.

This chain joins TRBV25-1 and TRBJ2-7; no clear D gene. The CDR3 loop spans 12 amino acids. Deletions cut 4 bases from V and 2 bases from J, with 6 bases between. Germline V gene lookup returns CDR1 MGHDK and CDR2 SYGVNS. The CDR3, as DNA: TGTGCCAGCAGTGGTACAGCCTACGAGCAGTACTTC. Its translation: CASSGTAYEQYF.